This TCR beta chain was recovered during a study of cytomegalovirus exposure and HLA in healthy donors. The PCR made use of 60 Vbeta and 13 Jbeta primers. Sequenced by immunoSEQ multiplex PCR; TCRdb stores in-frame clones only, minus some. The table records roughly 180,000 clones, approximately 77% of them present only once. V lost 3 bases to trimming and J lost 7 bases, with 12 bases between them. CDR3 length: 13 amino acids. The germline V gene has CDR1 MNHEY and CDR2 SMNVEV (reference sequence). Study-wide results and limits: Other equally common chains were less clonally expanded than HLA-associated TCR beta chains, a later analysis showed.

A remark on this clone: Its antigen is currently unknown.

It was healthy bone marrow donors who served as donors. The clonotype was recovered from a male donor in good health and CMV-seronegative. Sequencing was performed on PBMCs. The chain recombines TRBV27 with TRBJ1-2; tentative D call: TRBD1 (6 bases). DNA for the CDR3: TGTGCCAGCAGTTTTCCCAGGGGCTTTGGCTACACCTTC. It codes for CASSFPRGFGYTF.